Sequencing of this TCR beta chain was carried out in a study of T cells after yellow fever vaccination. This clonotype was recorded a few times. MiXCR, run by TCRdb on the 5' RACE reads, gives a single entry per CDR3 protein. The sample includes 400,000 to 450,000 distinct CDR3 sequences, roughly 20% of them seen just once. V lost 0 bases to trimming and J lost 0 bases, with 9 bases between them. The germline CDR1 and CDR2 sequences are MNHEY and SVGAGI. The CDR3 covers 16 residues. The TCR originated in a man aged 18 to 30 who received the YFV17D yellow fever vaccine. Sequenced here: PBMCs, sampled before the yellow fever booster vaccination. The chain uses TRBV6-5 and TRBJ2-1, with D unresolved. The CDR3 DNA is TGTGCCAGCAGTTACTCAATGACAAGCTCCTACAATGAGCAGTTCTTC. Its protein is CASSYSMTSSYNEQFF.